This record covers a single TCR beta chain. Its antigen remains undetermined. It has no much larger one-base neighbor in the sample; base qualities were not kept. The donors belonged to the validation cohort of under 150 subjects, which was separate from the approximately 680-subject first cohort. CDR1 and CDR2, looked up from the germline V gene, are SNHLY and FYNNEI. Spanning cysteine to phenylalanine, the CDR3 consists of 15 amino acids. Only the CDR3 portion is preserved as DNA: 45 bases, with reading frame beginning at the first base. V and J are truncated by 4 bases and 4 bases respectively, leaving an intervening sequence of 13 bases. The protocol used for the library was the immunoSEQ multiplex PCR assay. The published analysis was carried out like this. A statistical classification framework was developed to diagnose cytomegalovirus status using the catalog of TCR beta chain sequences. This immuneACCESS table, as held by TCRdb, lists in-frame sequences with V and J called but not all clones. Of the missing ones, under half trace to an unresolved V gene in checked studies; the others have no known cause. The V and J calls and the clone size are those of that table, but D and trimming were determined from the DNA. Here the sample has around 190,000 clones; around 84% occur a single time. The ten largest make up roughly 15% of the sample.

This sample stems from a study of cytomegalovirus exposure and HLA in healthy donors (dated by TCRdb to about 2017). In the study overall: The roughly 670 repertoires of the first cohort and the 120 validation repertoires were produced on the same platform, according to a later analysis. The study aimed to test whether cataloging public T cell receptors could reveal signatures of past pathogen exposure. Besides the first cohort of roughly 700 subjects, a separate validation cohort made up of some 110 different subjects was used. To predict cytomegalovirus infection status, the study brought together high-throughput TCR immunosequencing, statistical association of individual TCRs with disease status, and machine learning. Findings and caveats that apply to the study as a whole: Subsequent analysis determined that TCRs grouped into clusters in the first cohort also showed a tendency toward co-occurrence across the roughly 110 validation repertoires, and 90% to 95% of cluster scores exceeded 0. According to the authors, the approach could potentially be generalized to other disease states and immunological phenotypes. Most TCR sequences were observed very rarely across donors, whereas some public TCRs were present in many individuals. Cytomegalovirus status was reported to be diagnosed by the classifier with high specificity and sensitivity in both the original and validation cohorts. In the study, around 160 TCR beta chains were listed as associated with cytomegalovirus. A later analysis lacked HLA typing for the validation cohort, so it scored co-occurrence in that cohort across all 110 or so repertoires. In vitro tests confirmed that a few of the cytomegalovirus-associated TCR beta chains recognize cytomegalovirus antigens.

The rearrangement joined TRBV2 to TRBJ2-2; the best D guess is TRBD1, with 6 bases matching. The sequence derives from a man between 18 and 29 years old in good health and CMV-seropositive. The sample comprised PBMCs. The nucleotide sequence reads TGTGCCAGCAGTGTTGGGACAACGAGCACCGGGGAGCTGTTTTTT. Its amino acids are CASSVGTTSTGELFF.